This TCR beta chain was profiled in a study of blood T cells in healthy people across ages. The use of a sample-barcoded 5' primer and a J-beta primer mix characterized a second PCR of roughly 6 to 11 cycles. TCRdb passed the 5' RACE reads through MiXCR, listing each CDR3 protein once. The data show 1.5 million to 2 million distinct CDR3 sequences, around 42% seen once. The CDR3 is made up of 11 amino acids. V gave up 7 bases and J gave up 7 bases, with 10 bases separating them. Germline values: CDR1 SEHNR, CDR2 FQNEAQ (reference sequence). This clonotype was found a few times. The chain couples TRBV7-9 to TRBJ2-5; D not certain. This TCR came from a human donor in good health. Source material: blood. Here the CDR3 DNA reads TGTGCCAGCATGGCAGTAGGGACCCAGTACTTC. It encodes CASMAVGTQYF.